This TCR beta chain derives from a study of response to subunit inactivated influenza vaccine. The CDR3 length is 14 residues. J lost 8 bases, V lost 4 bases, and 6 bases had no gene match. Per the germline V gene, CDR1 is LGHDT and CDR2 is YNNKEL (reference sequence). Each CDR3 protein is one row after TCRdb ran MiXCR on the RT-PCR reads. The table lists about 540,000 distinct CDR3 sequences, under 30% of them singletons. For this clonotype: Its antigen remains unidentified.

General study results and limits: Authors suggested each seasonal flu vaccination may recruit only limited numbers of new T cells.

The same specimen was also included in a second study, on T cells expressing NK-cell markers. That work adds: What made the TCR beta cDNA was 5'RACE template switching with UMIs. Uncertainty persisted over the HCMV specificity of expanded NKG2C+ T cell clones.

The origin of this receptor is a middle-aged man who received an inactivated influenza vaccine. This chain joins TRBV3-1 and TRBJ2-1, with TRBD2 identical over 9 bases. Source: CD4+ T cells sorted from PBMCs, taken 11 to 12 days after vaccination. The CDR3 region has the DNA TGTGCCAGCAGCCTGCGGGAGGGCCTCGATGAGCAGTTCTTC. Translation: CASSLREGLDEQFF.